These 17 T cell receptor beta chains came from one sample sequenced in a study of T cells after yellow fever vaccination. Each CDR3 protein gets one entry after TCRdb re-called the 5' RACE reads with MiXCR. The sample contains around 590,000 distinct CDR3 sequences, approximately 13% of which appear only once. The sequenced sample was PBMCs, obtained on the day of the yellow fever booster vaccination. The source of these receptors is a man aged 25 to 40 who received the YFV17D yellow fever vaccine.

This clonotype was seen only a few times. The rearrangement uses TRBV3-1 and TRBJ2-1, with 13 bases fitting TRBD2. The V gene's germline CDR1 is LGHDT and CDR2 YNNKEL (reference sequence). The CDR3 runs to 19 residues. Trimming removed 1 base from V and 12 bases from J; junction bases left unmatched: 18. In DNA, the CDR3 is TGTGCCAGCAGCCAAGGGCAGCCCGGACTAGCGGGAGTGAGTGGGTCGCAGTTCTTC. This sequence encodes CASSQGQPGLAGVSGSQFF.

This chain joins TRBV9 and TRBJ2-3; D could derive from TRBD1 or TRBD2 (5 bases each). Trimming shortened V by 0 bases and J by 2 bases, and 10 bases separated the two germline ends. This CDR3 spans 15 amino acids. Per the germline V gene, CDR1 is SGDLS and CDR2 is YYNGEE. The chain's CDR3 is CASSVVGDDTDTQYF. The CDR3, as DNA: TGTGCCAGCAGCGTAGTGGGGGATGACACAGATACGCAGTATTTT. Looking up the rest from reference TRBV9 and TRBJ2-3 gives the full variable domain: DSGVTQTPKHLITATGQRVTLRCSPRSGDLSVYWYQQSLDQGLQFLIQYYNGEERAKGNILERFSAQQFPDLHSELNLSSLELGDSALYFCASSVVGDDTDTQYFGPGTRLTVL.

Ten or more counts support this clonotype. The rearrangement joins TRBV19 to TRBJ1-2; TRBD1 agrees at 7 bases. V lost 8 bases and J lost 1; bases outside the gene matches: 1. Germline CDR1 reads LNHDA; CDR2 reads SQIVND (reference sequence). The CDR3 extends over 12 amino acids. CDR3 DNA: TGTGCCAGTTGGGACAGTAACTATGGCTACACCTTC. Translated: CASWDSNYGYTF.

This clonotype came up a few times. V usage is TRBV6-5 and J usage is TRBJ1-2; maybe TRBD1 (5 bases). Trimming shortened V by 11 bases and J by 7 bases, and 23 bases separated the two germline ends. The germline V gene encodes CDR1 MNHEY and CDR2 SVGAGI. There are 14 residues in the CDR3. The CDR3 loop reads CAGTPAVGLAGYTF. The CDR3 region has the DNA TGTGCCGGGACCCCCGCCGTGGGGCTGGCTGGCTACACCTTC.

The chain joins TRBV30 to TRBJ2-7; D not certain. Trimming took 5 bases from V and 8 from J, leaving 16 bases between them. Germline V lookup: CDR1 GTSNPN, CDR2 SVGIG (reference sequence). There are 12 residues in the CDR3. CDR3 coding DNA: TGTGCCTGGGGTATAACTTTCTTCCAGCAGTACTTC. Translation gives CAWGITFFQQYF.

This chain connects TRBV24-1 to TRBJ2-2, with D maybe TRBD1 (5 bases). From germline, CDR1 is KGHDR and CDR2 SFDVKD. The CDR3 is 13 amino acids. V was pared by 9 bases and J by 1 base, with 8 bases between. CDR3 coding DNA: TGTGCCACCCTAGACAGGAACACCGGGGAGCTGTTTTTT. Translated, it gives CATLDRNTGELFF.

There are many counts of this clonotype. The rearrangement links TRBV4-3 to TRBJ2-1; a weak D match, TRBD2 (5 bases). There are 14 residues in the CDR3. Trimming cost V 0 bases and J 9 bases, with 12 bases left between them. From germline, CDR1 is LGHNA and CDR2 YSLEER. The CDR3 bases are TGCGCCAGCAGCCAAGAGCTAGCCGGTTTTGAGCAGTTCTTC. Translation gives CASSQELAGFEQFF.

This clonotype was counted a few times. The chain carries TRBV5-1 and TRBJ2-7; 7 bases are a match to TRBD1. Germline-derived CDR1 and CDR2 are SGHRS and YFSETQ. With V trimmed by 4 bases and J by 3 bases, 13 bases remained unmatched. CDR3 size: 16 residues. The CDR3 nucleotides are TGCGCCAGCAGCCCCCCCCCCACGGGACAGTACTACGAGCAGTACTTC. Amino acids: CASSPPPTGQYYEQYF. Filled out from reference TRBV5-1 and TRBJ2-7, the complete variable domain reads KAGVTQTPRYLIKTRGQQVTLSCSPISGHRSVSWYQQTPGQGLQFLFEYFSETQRNKGNFPGRFSGRQFSNSRSEMNVSTLELGDSALYLCASSPPPTGQYYEQYFGPGTRLTVT.

The chain joins TRBV19 to TRBJ2-5, with a weak D call TRBD2 (5 bases). This CDR3 has 15 residues. V was pared by 3 bases and J by 5 bases, with 16 bases between. Germline loops: CDR1 LNHDA, CDR2 SQIVND (reference sequence). The CDR3 protein is CASSMWSGMRETQYF. The CDR3 DNA reads TGTGCCAGTAGTATGTGGTCCGGGATGAGGGAGACCCAGTACTTC. Full variable domain (outside the CDR3, taken from reference TRBV19 and TRBJ2-5): DGGITQSPKYLFRKEGQNVTLSCEQNLNHDAMYWYRQDPGQGLRLIYYSQIVNDFQKGDIAEGYSVSREKKESFPLTVTSAQKNPTAFYLCASSMWSGMRETQYFGPGTRLLVL.

This clonotype came up a few times. The rearrangement links TRBV20-1 to TRBJ2-1; 9 bases align to TRBD2. This CDR3 is built from 15 residues. Germline V gene lookup returns CDR1 DFQATT and CDR2 SNEGSKA (reference sequence). Losses at the gene ends were 3 bases for V and 8 bases for J; bases not matched to a gene: 11. The CDR3 sequence: CSASMASGISDEQFF. The CDR3 bases are TGCAGTGCTAGTATGGCTAGCGGGATTTCGGATGAGCAGTTCTTC.

This clonotype was detected only a few times. The chain recombines TRBV7-2 with TRBJ2-7; D possibly corresponds to TRBD2 (5 bases). Germline-derived CDR1 and CDR2 are SGHTA and FQGNSA. There are 14 residues in the CDR3. V was trimmed by 5 bases and J by 0 bases, leaving 11 bases between them. CDR3 sequence: CASSVLGSSYEQYF. As DNA, the CDR3 is TGTGCCAGCAGCGTTCTGGGGAGCTCCTACGAGCAGTACTTC.

In its sample, this clonotype was seen a few times. The chain joins TRBV5-1 to TRBJ2-3; weak D call: TRBD1 (6 bases). CDR3 length: 14 residues. CDR1 and CDR2 (germline): SGHRS, YFSETQ. V lost 0 bases, J lost 3 bases, and 8 bases lay in between. The CDR3: CASSLAGETDTQYF. In nucleotides, the CDR3 is TGCGCCAGCAGCTTGGCAGGGGAGACAGATACGCAGTATTTT.

In this sample, this clonotype turned up a few times. The chain combines TRBV30 with TRBJ2-3, with TRBD2 matching over 8 bases. The CDR3 is 16 residues long. Germline CDR1 is GTSNPN and CDR2 is SVGIG (reference sequence). Losses at the gene ends were 0 bases for V and 7 bases for J; bases not matched to a gene: 12. CDR3 in amino acids: CAWSVGREGIWNTQYF. CDR3 DNA: TGTGCCTGGAGTGTAGGACGGGAGGGCATATGGAATACGCAGTATTTT.

The rearrangement uses TRBV3-1 and TRBJ2-7, with a possible D match to TRBD1 (6 bases). The CDR3 covers 14 residues. Germline values: CDR1 LGHDT, CDR2 YNNKEL (reference sequence). Trimming pared 2 bases from V and 4 bases from J, leaving 12 bases between. The CDR3 nucleotides read TGTGCCAGCAGCCAAAGACAGGATCGGTACGAGCAGTACTTC. This translates into CASSQRQDRYEQYF.

In its sample, this clonotype was seen many times. J is TRBJ2-1 and V is TRBV12-3 or TRBV12-4; 14 bases line up with TRBD2. V shed 5 bases, J shed 1 base, and the junction held 4 bases outside the gene matches. The CDR3 has 17 amino acids. The CDR3 spells CASSPRLAGGSYNEQFF. CDR3 sequence (DNA): TGTGCCAGCAGTCCCAGACTAGCGGGAGGGTCCTACAATGAGCAGTTCTTC.

There are a few counts of this clonotype. CDR3 bases: TGCAGCGTTGAAGATCCGACAGGGATCTCCTACGAGCAGTACTTC. It specifies CSVEDPTGISYEQYF. The chain is built from TRBV29-1 and TRBJ2-7, with TRBD1 identical over 7 bases. V was clipped by 0 bases and J by 0 bases; unmatched bases: 5. Germline loops: CDR1 SQVTM, CDR2 ANQGSEA. This CDR3 is built from 15 residues.

The rearrangement uses TRBV5-1 and TRBJ2-2, with TRBD1 matching over 9 bases. CDR3 length: 16 residues. Germline V gene sequence: CDR1 SGHRS, CDR2 YFSETQ. Trimming cost V 2 bases and J 2 bases; bases outside gene matches: 4. CDR3 sequence reads: CASSFGQGTNTGELFF. The CDR3 DNA is TGCGCCAGCAGCTTCGGACAGGGGACTAACACCGGGGAGCTGTTTTTT.